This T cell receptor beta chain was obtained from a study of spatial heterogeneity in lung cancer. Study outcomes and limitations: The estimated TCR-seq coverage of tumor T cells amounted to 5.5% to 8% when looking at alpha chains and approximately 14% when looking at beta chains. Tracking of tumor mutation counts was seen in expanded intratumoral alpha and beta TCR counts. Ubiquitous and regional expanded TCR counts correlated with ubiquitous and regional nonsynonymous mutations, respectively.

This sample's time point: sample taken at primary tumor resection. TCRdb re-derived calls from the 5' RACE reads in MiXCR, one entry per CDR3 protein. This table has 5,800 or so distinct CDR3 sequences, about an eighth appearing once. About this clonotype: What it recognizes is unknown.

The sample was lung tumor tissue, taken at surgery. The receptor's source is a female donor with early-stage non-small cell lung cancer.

The CDR3: CASSSYRGRSYNEQFF. The CDR3 coding sequence is TGTGCCAGCAGCTCATACAGGGGGCGGTCCTACAATGAGCAGTTCTTC. The V and J genes are TRBV7-9 and TRBJ2-1; TRBD1 agrees at 9 bases. CDR1 is SEHNR and CDR2 is FQNEAQ in the germline V gene (reference sequence). Trimming took 4 bases from V and 1 from J; bases not matched to a gene: 5. The CDR3 loop spans 16 amino acids.